A single sample is the source of the 3 T cell receptor beta chains below, sequenced in a study of T cells in Graves' hyperthyroidism and ophthalmopathy. Researchers took RNA transcripts and amplified the TCR beta CDR3 regions from them. TCR CDR3 regions were first amplified by RT-PCR with HTBI primers. TCRdb fed the multiplex PCR reads into MiXCR, producing one record per CDR3 protein. The sample includes approximately 430,000 distinct CDR3 sequences, around 14% seen only once; the top ten take about 14%. The sequenced material came from blood. These TCRs come from a woman under 30 with Graves' hyperthyroidism.

This clonotype was seen only a few times. The rearrangement uses TRBV12-3 or TRBV12-4 and TRBJ2-5, with D possibly TRBD2 on 5 matching bases. The CDR3 spans 15 residues. Trimming cost V 3 bases and J 2 bases, with 13 bases left between them. Written as DNA, the CDR3 is TGTGCCAGCAGTTTTGGTCCAAGAGGGCAAGAGACCCAGTACTTC. Amino acids: CASSFGPRGQETQYF.

The chain couples TRBV20-1 to TRBJ1-1; no reliable D call. The CDR3 has 14 residues. V shed 1 base and J shed 1 base, with 10 bases lying between them. Germline assignment: CDR1 DFQATT and CDR2 SNEGSKA (reference sequence). The DNA of the CDR3 is TGCAGTGCTAGAGGCATGGCCGGGAACACTGAAGCTTTCTTT. Its translation is CSARGMAGNTEAFF.

A note on this clonotype: A much larger clone sits a single nucleotide away, making a read error possible. Since the CDR3 does not end with the conserved phenylalanine or tryptophan, this likely comes from a read error. The chain carries TRBV7-8 and TRBJ2-2; D remains ambiguous. The germline CDR1 and CDR2 sequences are SGHVS and FQNEAQ. The CDR3 sequence is 12 residues long. V was shortened by 5 bases and J by 3 bases, with 4 bases between the two germline ends. The CDR3 is CASSHDTGELFS. For the CDR3, the DNA is TGTGCCAGCAGCCATGACACCGGGGAGCTGTTTTCT.